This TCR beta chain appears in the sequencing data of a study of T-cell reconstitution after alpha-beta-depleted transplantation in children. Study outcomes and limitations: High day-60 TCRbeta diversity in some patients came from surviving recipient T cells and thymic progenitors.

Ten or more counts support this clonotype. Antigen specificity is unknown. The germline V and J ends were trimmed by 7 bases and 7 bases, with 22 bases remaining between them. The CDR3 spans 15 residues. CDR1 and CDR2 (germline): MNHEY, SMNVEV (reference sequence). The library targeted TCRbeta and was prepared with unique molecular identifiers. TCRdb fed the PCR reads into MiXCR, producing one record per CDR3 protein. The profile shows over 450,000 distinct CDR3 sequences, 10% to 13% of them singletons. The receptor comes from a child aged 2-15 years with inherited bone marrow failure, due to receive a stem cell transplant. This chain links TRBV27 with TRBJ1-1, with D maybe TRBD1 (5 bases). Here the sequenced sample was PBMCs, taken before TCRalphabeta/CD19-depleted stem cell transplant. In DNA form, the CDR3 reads TGTGCCAGCAAATATGGCGGGAGGGTTCAGGGTGAAGCTTTCTTT. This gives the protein CASKYGGRVQGEAFF.